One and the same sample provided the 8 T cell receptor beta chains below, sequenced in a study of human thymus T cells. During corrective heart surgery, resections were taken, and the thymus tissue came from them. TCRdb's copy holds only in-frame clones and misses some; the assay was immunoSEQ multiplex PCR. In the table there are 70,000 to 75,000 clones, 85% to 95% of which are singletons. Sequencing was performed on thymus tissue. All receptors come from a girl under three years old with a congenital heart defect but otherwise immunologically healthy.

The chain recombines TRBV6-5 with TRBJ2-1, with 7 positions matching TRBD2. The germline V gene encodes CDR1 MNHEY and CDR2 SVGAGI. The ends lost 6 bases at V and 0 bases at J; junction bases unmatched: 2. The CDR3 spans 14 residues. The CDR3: CASSGGSSYNEQFF. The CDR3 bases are TGTGCCAGCAGCGGGGGGAGCTCCTACAATGAGCAGTTCTTC.

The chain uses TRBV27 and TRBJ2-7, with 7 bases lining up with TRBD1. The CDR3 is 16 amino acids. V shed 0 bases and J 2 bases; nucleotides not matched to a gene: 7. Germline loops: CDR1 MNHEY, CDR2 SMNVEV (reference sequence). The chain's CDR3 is CASSLSSHRGTYEQYF. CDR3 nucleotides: TGTGCCAGCAGTTTATCGAGCCACAGGGGTACCTACGAGCAGTACTTC.

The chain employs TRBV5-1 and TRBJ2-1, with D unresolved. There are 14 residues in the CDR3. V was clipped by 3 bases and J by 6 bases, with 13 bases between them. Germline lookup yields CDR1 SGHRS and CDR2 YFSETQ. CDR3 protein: CASSSGAVFNEQFF. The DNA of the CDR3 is TGCGCCAGCAGCTCCGGAGCCGTGTTCAATGAGCAGTTCTTC. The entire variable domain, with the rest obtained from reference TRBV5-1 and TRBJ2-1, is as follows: KAGVTQTPRYLIKTRGQQVTLSCSPISGHRSVSWYQQTPGQGLQFLFEYFSETQRNKGNFPGRFSGRQFSNSRSEMNVSTLELGDSALYLCASSSGAVFNEQFFGPGTRLTVL.

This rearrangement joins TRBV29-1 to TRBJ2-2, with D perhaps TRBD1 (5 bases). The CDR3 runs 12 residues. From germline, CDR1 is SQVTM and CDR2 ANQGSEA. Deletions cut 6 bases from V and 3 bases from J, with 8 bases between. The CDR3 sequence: CSVRDDTGELFF. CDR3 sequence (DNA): TGCAGCGTCAGGGATGACACCGGGGAGCTGTTTTTT.

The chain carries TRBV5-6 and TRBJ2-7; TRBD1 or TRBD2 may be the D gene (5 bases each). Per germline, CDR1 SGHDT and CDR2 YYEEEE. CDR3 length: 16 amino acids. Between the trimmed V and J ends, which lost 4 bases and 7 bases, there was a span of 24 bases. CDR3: CASSLRDPVPAREQYF. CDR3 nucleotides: TGTGCCAGCAGCCTCCGGGACCCCGTTCCAGCTCGGGAGCAGTACTTC.

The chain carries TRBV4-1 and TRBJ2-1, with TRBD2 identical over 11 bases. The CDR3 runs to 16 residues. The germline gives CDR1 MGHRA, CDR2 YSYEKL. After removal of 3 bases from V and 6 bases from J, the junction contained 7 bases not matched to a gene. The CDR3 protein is CASSQATSGSSNEQFF. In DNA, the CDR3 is TGCGCCAGCAGCCAGGCCACTAGCGGGAGTTCCAATGAGCAGTTCTTC.

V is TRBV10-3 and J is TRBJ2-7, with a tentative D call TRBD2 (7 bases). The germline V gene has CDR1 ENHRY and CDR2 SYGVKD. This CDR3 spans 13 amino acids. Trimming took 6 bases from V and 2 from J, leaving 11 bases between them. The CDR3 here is CAIRRGGTYEQYF. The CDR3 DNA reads TGTGCCATCAGGAGGGGGGGAACCTACGAGCAGTACTTC.

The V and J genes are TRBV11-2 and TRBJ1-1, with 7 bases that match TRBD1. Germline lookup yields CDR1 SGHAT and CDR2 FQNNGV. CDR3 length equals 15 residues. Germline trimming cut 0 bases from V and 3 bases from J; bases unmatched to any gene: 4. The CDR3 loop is CASSLDGQGDTEAFF. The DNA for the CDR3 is TGTGCCAGCAGCTTAGATGGCCAGGGGGACACTGAAGCTTTCTTT.